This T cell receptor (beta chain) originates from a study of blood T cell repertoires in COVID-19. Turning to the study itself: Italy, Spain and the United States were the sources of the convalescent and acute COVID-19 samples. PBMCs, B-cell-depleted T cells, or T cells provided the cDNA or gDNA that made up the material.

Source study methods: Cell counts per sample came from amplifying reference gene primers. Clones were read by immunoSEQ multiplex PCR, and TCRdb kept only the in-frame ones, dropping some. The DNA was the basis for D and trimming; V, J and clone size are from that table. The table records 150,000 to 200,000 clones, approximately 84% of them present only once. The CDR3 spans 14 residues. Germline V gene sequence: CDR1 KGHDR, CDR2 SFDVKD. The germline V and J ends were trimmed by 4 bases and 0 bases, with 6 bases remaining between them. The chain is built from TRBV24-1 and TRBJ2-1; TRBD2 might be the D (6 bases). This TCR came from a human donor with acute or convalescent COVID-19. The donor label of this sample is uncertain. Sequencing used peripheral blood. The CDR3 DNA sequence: TGTGCCACCAGTGAGGAGGGCTCCTACAATGAGCAGTTCTTC. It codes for CATSEEGSYNEQFF.